The table lists the clone carrying this T cell receptor beta chain with a few counts. MiXCR was used by TCRdb to re-call the PCR reads. Of about 13,000 clones in the sample, around a quarter are singletons; the top ten hold roughly 18%. Treatment of any kind had been given to no patient before thyroid surgery. The sample originates from a study of metastatic and nonmetastatic thyroid tumors. Study at large: Repertoires were compared across blood and tumor or nodule tissue from malignant and benign thyroid patients.

The ends were cut back, 8 bases at V and 0 bases at J, with 11 bases in the middle. CDR3 length: 14 residues. Per germline, CDR1 MGHDK and CDR2 SYGVNS. The sequence came from a female donor with papillary thyroid cancer or a benign thyroid nodule (not recorded which). Some clones in this sample may be carry-over from other donors' samples. Material: tumor tissue. The chain couples TRBV25-1 to TRBJ1-3, with a possible D match to TRBD1 (6 bases). DNA for the CDR3: TGTGCCAGCGGGGGCGACTCCTCTGGAAACACCATATATTTT. It codes for CASGGDSSGNTIYF.